The T cell receptor beta chain under discussion was sequenced for a study of identical twins. Trimming shortened V by 5 bases and J by 9 bases, and 10 bases separated the two germline ends. This CDR3 comprises 11 residues. This clonotype was observed at least ten times. TCRdb re-analysed the 5' RACE reads in MiXCR, keeping a single row per CDR3 protein. This table holds roughly 570,000 distinct CDR3 sequences, 9.6% found once. This sample also appeared in a second study, on yellow fever vaccine responses in identical twins.

The receptor was isolated from a woman younger than 35 in good health. Material: PBMCs. The chain couples TRBV12-3 or TRBV12-4 to TRBJ1-1, with TRBD1 as a possible D gene (5 bases). CDR3 loop: CASSTTGKAFF. As DNA, the CDR3 is TGTGCCAGCAGTACAACAGGAAAAGCTTTCTTT.